The 6 T cell receptor beta chains presented below share a single source sample, sequenced in a study of blood T cell repertoires in COVID-19. Sequencing used immunoSEQ multiplex PCR; TCRdb keeps in-frame clones, though not all of them. The sample consists of roughly 700,000 clones, around 89% of them appearing once. The specimen was peripheral blood. These receptors were obtained from a young woman with acute or convalescent COVID-19.

The chain has TRBV19 and TRBJ1-1; D is uncertain. The V end was cut by 4 bases, the J end by 0 bases, with 6 bases between. Germline V gene lookup returns CDR1 LNHDA and CDR2 SQIVND (reference sequence). CDR3 length: 13 residues. The CDR3 region is CASSRALNTEAFF. In DNA form, the CDR3 reads TGTGCCAGTAGTAGGGCTTTGAACACTGAAGCTTTCTTT.

This clone was recorded once. Mismatch with germline at one junction end may stem from a read error. This chain links TRBV19 with TRBJ2-1, with D perhaps assigned TRBD1 or TRBD2 (5 bases each). Looked up from germline, CDR1 is LNHDA and CDR2 is SQIVND (reference sequence). The CDR3 is 17 residues long. The CDR3 protein is CASSIGETPNSYNEQFF. The CDR3, as DNA: TGTGCCAGTAGCATAGGGGAGACCCCTAACTCCTACAATGAGCAGTTCTTC.

The genes are TRBV27 and TRBJ2-2; 9 bases agree with TRBD1. J lost 3 bases, V lost 2 bases, and 10 bases had no gene match. Germline CDR1 is MNHEY and CDR2 is SMNVEV (reference sequence). This CDR3 has 18 residues. The CDR3, as DNA: TGTGCCAGCAGTTTAGGCCCAGGACAGGGGTTTTACACCGGGGAGCTGTTTTTT. Translated: CASSLGPGQGFYTGELFF.

J is TRBJ2-7 and V is TRBV29-1; TRBD1 matches at 7 bases. The CDR3 contains 12 residues. Looked up from germline, CDR1 is SQVTM and CDR2 is ANQGSEA. J lost 3 bases, V lost 7 bases, and 6 bases had no gene match. CDR3 nucleotides: TGCAGCGCCCGGGACAGCGTCTACGAGCAGTACTTC. Translated: CSARDSVYEQYF.

The chain couples TRBV11-2 to TRBJ2-7, with 7 bases matching TRBD2. There are 18 residues in the CDR3. Trimming cost V 1 base and J 6 bases; bases outside gene matches: 18. In germline, CDR1 is SGHAT, CDR2 FQNNGV. CDR3 bases: TGTGCCAGCAGCTTAGGGGTAGACGGCAGCGGGGCTGAATTCGAGCAGTACTTC. It yields the protein CASSLGVDGSGAEFEQYF.

As for this clone: This CDR3 is also generated by other DNA sequences in the sample. The CDR3 bases are TGTGCCTGGAGTGTACAGGGGCTGTATGGCTACACCTTC. Amino acid sequence: CAWSVQGLYGYTF. This chain joins TRBV30 and TRBJ1-2; 7 bases are a match to TRBD1. CDR1 and CDR2 (germline): GTSNPN, SVGIG (reference sequence). The CDR3 is 13 amino acids. V lost 0 bases to trimming and J lost 5 bases; unmatched junction nucleotides: 3.